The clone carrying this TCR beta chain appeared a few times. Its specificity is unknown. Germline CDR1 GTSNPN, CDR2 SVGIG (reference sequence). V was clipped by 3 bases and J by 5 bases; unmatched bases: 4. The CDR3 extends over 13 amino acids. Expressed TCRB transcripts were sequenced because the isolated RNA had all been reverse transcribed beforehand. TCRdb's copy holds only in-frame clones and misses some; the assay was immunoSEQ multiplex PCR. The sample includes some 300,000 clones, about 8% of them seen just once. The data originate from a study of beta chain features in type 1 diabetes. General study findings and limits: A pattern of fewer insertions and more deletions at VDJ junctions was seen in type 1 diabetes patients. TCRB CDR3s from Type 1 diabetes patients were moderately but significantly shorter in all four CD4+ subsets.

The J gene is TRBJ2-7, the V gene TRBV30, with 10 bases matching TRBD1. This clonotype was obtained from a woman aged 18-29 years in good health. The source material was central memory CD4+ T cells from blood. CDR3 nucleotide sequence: TGTGCCTGGAGATGGGACAGGGGACACGAGCAGTACTTC. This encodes CAWRWDRGHEQYF. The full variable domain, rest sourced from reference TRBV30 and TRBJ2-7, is SQTIHQWPATLVQPVGSPLSLECTVEGTSNPNLYWYRQAAGRGLQLLFYSVGIGQISSEVPQNLSASRPQDRQFILSSKKLLLSDSGFYLCAWRWDRGHEQYFGPGTRLTVT.